Following are 23 T cell receptor beta chains from one sample sequenced in a study of T-cell reconstitution after alpha-beta-depleted transplantation in children. Library preparation (for TCRbeta) was performed with unique molecular identifiers. TCRdb itself ran the PCR reads through MiXCR, one entry per CDR3 protein. The sample comprises around 960,000 distinct CDR3 sequences, around 30% of which are singletons, and about 28% rests with the top ten. Sequenced material: PBMCs, mostly from graft donor cells, taken 360 days after TCRalphabeta/CD19-depleted stem cell transplant. Source of these receptors: a boy under two years old who had a stem cell transplant for SCID, so the T cells may come from the graft donor.

This clonotype was seen a handful of times. The J gene is TRBJ1-5, the V gene TRBV7-9; no reliable D call. This CDR3 spans 16 amino acids. V was clipped by 1 base and J by 4 bases, with 14 bases between them. Germline loops: CDR1 SEHNR, CDR2 FQNEAQ (reference sequence). CDR3 nucleotides: TGTGCCAGCAGCTTAGGGAGTGGGTTGGGAAATCAGCCCCAGCATTTT. It specifies CASSLGSGLGNQPQHF. Using reference TRBV7-9 and TRBJ1-5 for the parts outside the CDR3, the full variable domain is DTGVSQNPRHKITKRGQNVTFRCDPISEHNRLYWYRQTLGQGPEFLTYFQNEAQLEKSRLLSDRFSAERPKGSFSTLEIQRTEQGDSAMYLCASSLGSGLGNQPQHFGDGTRLSIL.

The gene calls are TRBV7-8 and TRBJ2-2; 7 nucleotides agree with TRBD2. Germline CDR1 SGHVS, CDR2 FQNEAQ. J lost 5 bases, V lost 5 bases, and 17 bases had no gene match. CDR3 size: 18 residues. CDR3 in DNA: TGTGCCAGCAGCCGCCGAACGGGGAGGGGCCCAGGTACCGGGGAGCTGTTTTTT. Protein sequence: CASSRRTGRGPGTGELFF.

V gene TRBV28 combines with J gene TRBJ1-2; no reliable D call. The ends were cut back, 2 bases at V and 6 bases at J, with 10 bases in the middle. Germline loops: CDR1 MDHEN, CDR2 SYDVKM. This CDR3 has 13 residues. CDR3 loop: CASSLGRRNGYTF. The CDR3 nucleotides read TGTGCCAGCAGTTTAGGCAGGAGGAATGGCTACACCTTC.

The chain carries TRBV29-1 and TRBJ2-1; 7 bases map to TRBD2. Losses at the gene ends were 2 bases for V and 0 bases for J; bases not matched to a gene: 1. CDR1 and CDR2 from the germline V gene are SQVTM and ANQGSEA. The CDR3 is made up of 14 amino acids. In DNA, the CDR3 is TGCAGCGTTGAACTAGCGGACTCCTACAATGAGCAGTTCTTC. As protein: CSVELADSYNEQFF.

This chain links TRBV3-1 with TRBJ2-7; TRBD1 agrees at 7 bases. The CDR3 spans 15 residues. Trimming took 1 base from V and 2 from J; bases not matched to a gene: 5. CDR1 is LGHDT and CDR2 is YNNKEL in the germline V gene (reference sequence). The CDR3 nucleotides read TGTGCCAGCAGCCAAGGCCCAGGGGGACCCTACGAGCAGTACTTC. This translates into CASSQGPGGPYEQYF.

This clonotype was recorded many times. This chain links TRBV3-1 with TRBJ2-1; D gene uncertain. The germline V gene encodes CDR1 LGHDT and CDR2 YNNKEL (reference sequence). This CDR3 region has 17 residues. Trimming shortened V by 1 base and J by 4 bases, and 17 bases separated the two germline ends. CDR3 residues: CASSQGARRSQYNEQFF. CDR3 nucleotide sequence: TGTGCCAGCAGCCAAGGTGCCCGGCGGTCTCAATACAATGAGCAGTTCTTC.

This clonotype came up a few times. In DNA, the CDR3 is TGTGCCAGCTCACCAATGGGTCCCAACGAGCAGTACTTC. This translates into CASSPMGPNEQYF. The chain links TRBV18 to TRBJ2-7; D ambiguous. Per the germline V gene, CDR1 is KGHSH and CDR2 is LQKENI. CDR3 length equals 13 residues. The V gene lost 2 bases and the J gene lost 5 bases, with 10 bases spanning the gap.

This clonotype appeared a few times. The genes are TRBV29-1 and TRBJ2-7; D remains ambiguous. From germline, CDR1 is SQVTM and CDR2 ANQGSEA. The CDR3 runs 13 residues. V dropped 4 bases and J dropped 6 bases, with 16 bases sitting between them. CDR3 nucleotide sequence: TGCAGCGTTGCCCACAGCACCCGCTCCGAGCAGTACTTC. As protein: CSVAHSTRSEQYF.

The chain is built from TRBV12-3 or TRBV12-4 and TRBJ2-3, with D possibly being TRBD2 (5 bases). Trimming removed 5 bases from V and 0 bases from J, with 15 bases in between. This CDR3 spans 16 amino acids. CDR3 amino acids: CASSLWTGPSTDTQYF. DNA of the CDR3: TGTGCCAGCAGTCTGTGGACTGGCCCTAGCACAGATACGCAGTATTTT.

This clonotype was counted between two and nine times. This chain links TRBV9 with TRBJ1-1, with no clear D. Germline assignment: CDR1 SGDLS and CDR2 YYNGEE. The CDR3 covers 16 residues. Deletions cut 0 bases from V and 2 bases from J, with 14 bases between. The CDR3 loop reads CASSVGSNRHNTEAFF. Here the CDR3 DNA reads TGTGCCAGCAGCGTAGGTTCTAATCGACATAACACTGAAGCTTTCTTT.

The rearrangement uses TRBV11-2 and TRBJ2-3, with 13 positions matching TRBD2. Losses at the gene ends were 5 bases for V and 7 bases for J; bases not matched to a gene: 21. The CDR3 is made up of 20 amino acids. Germline V gene lookup returns CDR1 SGHAT and CDR2 FQNNGV. The DNA for the CDR3 is TGTGCCAGCAGCCCAAGACTAGCGGGGGGCAGACCCCCTCTATTGCATACGCAGTATTTT. Translation: CASSPRLAGGRPPLLHTQYF.

V usage is TRBV6-2 or TRBV6-3 and J usage is TRBJ2-2; D possibly corresponds to TRBD1 (6 bases). The V gene's germline CDR1 is MNHEY and CDR2 SVGEGT. The V end was cut by 6 bases, the J end by 1 base, with 12 bases between. CDR3 length: 15 amino acids. This CDR3 is CASRTGILNTGELFF. The CDR3 DNA is TGTGCCAGCAGGACAGGTATCTTGAACACCGGGGAGCTGTTTTTT.

The chain employs TRBV5-1 and TRBJ2-3; no clear D gene. Germline CDR1 reads SGHRS; CDR2 reads YFSETQ. Between the trimmed V and J ends, which lost 0 bases and 6 bases, there was a span of 14 bases. The CDR3 loop spans 15 amino acids. The DNA of the CDR3 is TGCGCCAGCAGCTTGGAAAGGCCCTTGGCGGATACGCAGTATTTT. This encodes CASSLERPLADTQYF.

The chain has TRBV5-1 and TRBJ1-1; D remains ambiguous. Between the trimmed V and J ends, which lost 6 bases and 1 base, there was a span of 10 bases. Germline loops: CDR1 SGHRS, CDR2 YFSETQ. The CDR3 totals 13 residues. The CDR3 sequence: CASNTGANTEAFF. The CDR3 region has the DNA TGCGCCAGCAATACTGGAGCGAACACTGAAGCTTTCTTT. The full variable domain, with the rest looked up from reference TRBV5-1 and TRBJ1-1, is KAGVTQTPRYLIKTRGQQVTLSCSPISGHRSVSWYQQTPGQGLQFLFEYFSETQRNKGNFPGRFSGRQFSNSRSEMNVSTLELGDSALYLCASNTGANTEAFFGQGTRLTVV.

This clonotype was counted between two and nine times. This rearrangement joins TRBV30 to TRBJ2-7; D remains unclear. V was pared by 3 bases and J by 9 bases, with 15 bases between. Germline CDR1 is GTSNPN and CDR2 is SVGIG (reference sequence). This CDR3 region has 12 residues. CDR3 DNA sequence: TGTGCCTGGAGCCCTGCCCCCAGCGCGCAGTACTTC. Protein: CAWSPAPSAQYF.

This clonotype has just a few counts. The CDR3 DNA reads TGCAGCGTTGGCAAAAACACTGAAGCTTTCTTT. Translated, it gives CSVGKNTEAFF. V gene TRBV29-1 combines with J gene TRBJ1-1, with no clear D. Trimming cost V 4 bases and J 2 bases, with 5 bases left between them. The CDR3 totals 11 residues. Germline CDR1 reads SQVTM; CDR2 reads ANQGSEA.

This CDR3 reads CASSFFSGGGDNEQFF. The CDR3 DNA is TGTGCCAGCAGTTTCTTTAGCGGGGGAGGGGACAATGAGCAGTTCTTC. V usage is TRBV12-3 or TRBV12-4 and J usage is TRBJ2-1; 9 positions agree with TRBD2. The junction had 8 bases not matched to a gene; V was cut back by 3 bases and J by 5 bases. CDR3 length equals 16 residues.

The DNA of the CDR3 is TGCAGCGGGAGAGCGGGGGGCCCGAACAATGAGCAGTTCTTC. This translates into CSGRAGGPNNEQFF. The chain joins TRBV29-1 to TRBJ2-1, with 9 bases fitting TRBD2. From germline, CDR1 is SQVTM and CDR2 ANQGSEA. This CDR3 region has 14 residues. With V trimmed by 7 bases and J by 5 bases, 9 bases remained unmatched.

CDR3 loop: CASSYTGGGNQPQHF. The CDR3 nucleotides are TGTGCCAGCAGTTACACAGGGGGTGGCAATCAGCCCCAGCATTTT. V and J are TRBV6-5 and TRBJ1-5; TRBD1 aligns across 8 bases. The CDR3 totals 15 residues. The junction had 2 bases not matched to a gene; V was cut back by 2 bases and J by 2 bases. Germline V gene lookup returns CDR1 MNHEY and CDR2 SVGAGI.

This clonotype occurred a few times. This rearrangement joins TRBV6-5 to TRBJ2-2, with D perhaps TRBD2 (5 bases). Germline values: CDR1 MNHEY, CDR2 SVGAGI. V was shortened by 4 bases and J by 6 bases, with 15 bases between the two germline ends. The CDR3 totals 15 residues. The chain's CDR3 is CASSSSGNRAGELFF. In DNA form, the CDR3 reads TGTGCCAGCAGTTCCTCGGGGAACCGGGCCGGGGAGCTGTTTTTT.

The chain is built from TRBV9 and TRBJ2-5; D gene unclear. Trimming pared 3 bases from V and 4 bases from J, leaving 16 bases between. CDR1 is SGDLS and CDR2 is YYNGEE in the germline V gene. The CDR3 is 15 amino acids. Here the CDR3 reads CASSGHYEAGETQYF. CDR3 DNA sequence: TGTGCCAGCAGCGGACATTACGAGGCAGGAGAGACCCAGTACTTC.

This clonotype showed up just a few times. This chain's CDR3 is CASSYYGPGGEQFF. The CDR3 DNA reads as TGTGCCAGCAGTTATTATGGGCCAGGCGGTGAGCAGTTCTTC. J is TRBJ2-1 and V is TRBV6-2 or TRBV6-3; no clear D gene. CDR1 and CDR2 from the germline V gene are MNHEY and SVGEGT. The CDR3 has 14 residues. Trimming left V 3 bases short and J 9 bases short, with 15 bases between.

This clonotype was counted between two and nine times. V gene TRBV20-1 combines with J gene TRBJ2-5, with TRBD2 matching 8 bases. CDR3 size: 19 residues. Per the germline V gene, CDR1 is DFQATT and CDR2 is SNEGSKA (reference sequence). Trimming took 0 bases from V and 2 from J; bases not matched to a gene: 17. The CDR3 protein is CSARDAFQPWTSPQETQYF. In DNA form, the CDR3 reads TGCAGTGCTAGAGATGCGTTCCAGCCCTGGACTAGCCCACAAGAGACCCAGTACTTC.